The 21 T cell receptor beta chains in this list originate from one sample, sequenced in a study of blood T cell repertoires in COVID-19. This table comes from immunoSEQ multiplex PCR, and its TCRdb copy is limited to in-frame clones, with some not included. The sample shows approximately 61,000 clones, over 75% of them seen only once. Sequencing used peripheral blood. All receptors derive from a man older than 75 with active or convalescent COVID-19.

This clone turned up a few times. V is TRBV12-3 or TRBV12-4 and J is TRBJ1-1; D not resolved. The ends were cut back, 5 bases at V and 6 bases at J, with 13 bases in the middle. This CDR3 spans 13 amino acids. The CDR3: CASSLLGRSEAFF. The CDR3 DNA reads as TGTGCCAGCAGTCTACTAGGGAGGTCTGAAGCTTTCTTT.

The rearrangement links TRBV6-5 to TRBJ2-7, with D perhaps TRBD2 (5 bases). V shed 5 bases and J shed 0 bases, with 14 bases lying between them. There are 15 residues in the CDR3. Germline V gives CDR1 MNHEY, CDR2 SVGAGI. CDR3 region: CASSRSPGDSYEQYF. DNA for the CDR3: TGTGCCAGCAGTCGAAGCCCCGGGGACTCCTACGAGCAGTACTTC.

This clone came up once. The rearrangement links TRBV19 to TRBJ1-2; a possible D gene is TRBD1 (5 bases). Germline V lookup: CDR1 LNHDA, CDR2 SQIVND (reference sequence). Trimming shortened V by 2 bases and J by 4 bases, and 20 bases separated the two germline ends. This CDR3 is built from 17 residues. CDR3 DNA sequence: TGTGCCAGTAGTATAACCAACACCGGGACTTTCCTCTATGGCTACACCTTC. Translated: CASSITNTGTFLYGYTF.

V and J are TRBV10-3 and TRBJ2-7; 10 nucleotides align to TRBD1. After removal of 3 bases from V and 7 bases from J, the junction contained 9 bases not matched to a gene. Germline assignment: CDR1 ENHRY and CDR2 SYGVKD. The CDR3 totals 15 residues. This CDR3 reads CAISDAGTGEEEQYF. The CDR3 DNA reads TGTGCCATCAGTGACGCCGGGACAGGGGAGGAAGAGCAGTACTTC.

V is TRBV27 and J is TRBJ2-2, with D unclear. Per the germline V gene, CDR1 is MNHEY and CDR2 is SMNVEV (reference sequence). This CDR3 is built from 18 residues. Trimming removed 3 bases at V and 0 bases at J, with 17 bases between. The CDR3 sequence: CASSLPIHSLANTGELFF. DNA of the CDR3: TGTGCCAGCAGTTTGCCCATACATTCTTTGGCGAACACCGGGGAGCTGTTTTTT.

The chain joins TRBV6-5 to TRBJ2-7; possible D gene TRBD2, 6 bases. The V gene's germline CDR1 is MNHEY and CDR2 SVGAGI. The CDR3 sequence is 15 residues long. V was trimmed by 1 base and J by 4 bases, leaving 14 bases between them. This chain's CDR3 is CASSYWLAGPYEQYF. The CDR3 DNA reads as TGTGCCAGCAGTTACTGGTTGGCGGGACCATACGAGCAGTACTTC.

At least ten counts were recorded for this clone. The chain links TRBV29-1 to TRBJ2-3; D is ambiguous. The CDR3 loop spans 15 amino acids. V dropped 2 bases and J dropped 0 bases, with 12 bases sitting between them. From germline, CDR1 is SQVTM and CDR2 ANQGSEA. The CDR3 bases are TGCAGCGTTGAAAAGCGACGTCAGAGCACAGATACGCAGTATTTT. Its protein product is CSVEKRRQSTDTQYF.

At least ten counts were recorded for this clone. This sequence joins TRBV30 and TRBJ1-4, with D possibly being TRBD1 (5 bases). The CDR3 has 15 amino acids. Germline CDR1 and CDR2: GTSNPN and SVGIG (reference sequence). With 0 bases removed from V and 5 bases from J, the gap between germline ends came to 13 bases. The CDR3 sequence: CAWSVGATSNEKLFF. The CDR3 DNA follows: TGTGCCTGGAGTGTAGGGGCCACGTCAAATGAAAAACTGTTTTTT.

The chain combines TRBV11-2 with TRBJ1-3; the D gene is possibly TRBD1 (6 bases). V shed 5 bases and J shed 0 bases, with 17 bases lying between them. This CDR3 has 17 residues. Looked up from germline, CDR1 is SGHAT and CDR2 is FQNNGV. In nucleotides, the CDR3 is TGTGCCAGCAGCGTTGGGGCGGGGGGGCCCTCTGGAAACACCATATATTTT. Protein sequence: CASSVGAGGPSGNTIYF.

This chain links TRBV6-5 with TRBJ1-2; a possible D gene is TRBD1 (5 bases). CDR1 is MNHEY, CDR2 SVGAGI, per germline. The CDR3 extends over 14 amino acids. The germline V and J ends were trimmed by 4 bases and 8 bases, with 17 bases remaining between them. The CDR3 nucleotides read TGTGCCAGCAGTTGGGAGGGGCCAGGGCGAGGCTACACCTTC. This translates into CASSWEGPGRGYTF.

The V and J genes are TRBV19 and TRBJ1-1, with 8 nucleotides matching TRBD1. The trim removed 7 bases at V and 5 bases at J, leaving 9 bases unmatched. Looked up from germline, CDR1 is LNHDA and CDR2 is SQIVND (reference sequence). This CDR3 comprises 14 residues. CDR3 DNA sequence: TGTGCCAGTACCTTCAGGGGGCGCGGGACTGAAGCTTTCTTT. Translating gives CASTFRGRGTEAFF.

This clone was observed a single time. The chain combines TRBV9 with TRBJ2-4; 8 bases match TRBD1. The germline V gene has CDR1 SGDLS and CDR2 YYNGEE. This CDR3 spans 16 amino acids. With V trimmed by 0 bases and J by 8 bases, 10 bases remained unmatched. The CDR3 coding sequence is TGTGCCAGCAGCGTAGAGGACAGGGCTGGGGCGGACATTCAGTACTTC. Protein sequence: CASSVEDRAGADIQYF.

This clone was detected once. The chain combines TRBV28 with TRBJ1-2, with TRBD1 matching 8 bases. J lost 8 bases, V lost 1 base, and 9 bases had no gene match. The germline V gene has CDR1 MDHEN and CDR2 SYDVKM. There are 15 residues in the CDR3. In DNA, the CDR3 is TGTGCCAGCAGTTTATTCGCAGGGGGCGCGGAAGGCTACACCTTC. Its translation: CASSLFAGGAEGYTF.

The chain links TRBV13 to TRBJ1-2; the match to TRBD1 covers 9 bases. Unmatched junction bases numbered 4, after V lost 2 bases and J lost 3 bases. Germline V gene lookup returns CDR1 PRHDT and CDR2 FYEKMQ (reference sequence). The CDR3 is 15 residues long. In DNA form, the CDR3 reads TGTGCCAGCAGCTTACGGGACAGGGTGCACTATGGCTACACCTTC. It encodes CASSLRDRVHYGYTF.

This clone was seen a handful of times. The CDR3 DNA follows: TGCGCCAGCAGCAAAGGGGACAGGGGTAATTCACCCCTCCACTTT. Protein sequence: CASSKGDRGNSPLHF. V gene TRBV5-1 combines with J gene TRBJ1-6, with 10 bases lining up with TRBD1. V was clipped by 4 bases and J by 6 bases; unmatched bases: 4. This CDR3 is 15 amino acids long. Germline-derived CDR1 and CDR2 are SGHRS and YFSETQ.

This clone was recorded only once. The chain joins TRBV9 to TRBJ2-3, with 12 bases identical to TRBD2. The CDR3 is 15 amino acids. V lost 0 bases to trimming and J lost 5 bases; unmatched junction nucleotides: 1. Germline CDR1 SGDLS, CDR2 YYNGEE. CDR3 residues: CASSVVGLAGDTQYF. The CDR3, as DNA: TGTGCCAGCAGCGTAGTGGGACTAGCGGGAGATACGCAGTATTTT.

The chain combines TRBV18 with TRBJ2-1; 8 bases are a match to TRBD2. Germline-derived CDR1 and CDR2 are KGHSH and LQKENI. Losses at the gene ends were 1 base for V and 1 base for J; bases not matched to a gene: 12. The CDR3 loop spans 19 amino acids. CDR3 amino acids: CASSPRSVGGAVSYNEQFF. Here the CDR3 DNA reads TGTGCCAGCTCACCACGTAGTGTCGGGGGGGCGGTGTCCTACAATGAGCAGTTCTTC.

V and J are TRBV6-5 and TRBJ2-3, with D tentatively TRBD2 (5 bases). V lost 4 bases and J 8 bases, leaving 19 bases between the germline ends. CDR1 is MNHEY, CDR2 SVGAGI, per germline. The CDR3 covers 15 residues. As DNA, the CDR3 is TGTGCCAGCAGTTTCAGAGCTGGAGGTGAGGCTACGCAGTATTTT. Translation gives CASSFRAGGEATQYF.

The chain carries TRBV5-4 and TRBJ1-1; no clear D gene. This CDR3 is built from 12 residues. V dropped 8 bases and J dropped 0 bases, with 8 bases sitting between them. The germline V gene has CDR1 SGHNT and CDR2 YYREEE (reference sequence). Here the CDR3 reads CASGRMNTEAFF. CDR3 sequence (DNA): TGTGCCAGTGGCCGCATGAACACTGAAGCTTTCTTT.

A few counts support this clone. The gene calls are TRBV7-3 and TRBJ1-1; D not certain. The length of the CDR3 is 13 residues. Germline V lookup: CDR1 SGHTA, CDR2 FQGTGA. Deletions cut 3 bases from V and 1 base from J, with 6 bases between. CDR3 region: CASSFARNTEAFF. As DNA, the CDR3 is TGTGCCAGCAGCTTCGCCAGGAACACTGAAGCTTTCTTT.

The rearrangement uses TRBV6-5 and TRBJ2-2, with TRBD1 matching over 9 bases. J lost 4 bases, V lost 6 bases, and 3 bases had no gene match. CDR1 is MNHEY, CDR2 SVGAGI, per germline. The CDR3 is 14 amino acids. CDR3 region: CASSSGQGTGELFF. DNA of the CDR3: TGTGCCAGCAGCTCGGGACAGGGCACCGGGGAGCTGTTTTTT.